This TCR beta chain is from a study of blood T cell repertoires in COVID-19. The germline V gene has CDR1 MDHEN and CDR2 SYDVKM. CDR3 size: 16 residues. With V trimmed by 3 bases and J by 0 bases, 7 bases remained unmatched. Generated by immunoSEQ multiplex PCR, the TCRdb table keeps only in-frame clones and is missing some. There are 230,000 or so clones in the sample; approximately 84% occur only once, and approximately 4.8% lies in the top ten. Sequences were obtained from peripheral blood. The sequence was collected from a man aged 45-65 years with active or convalescent COVID-19. The chain joins TRBV28 to TRBJ1-1; 7 bases align to TRBD1. CDR3 nucleotides: TGTGCCAGCAGTTTCACCGGACAGGCCATGAACACTGAAGCTTTCTTT. Amino acid sequence: CASSFTGQAMNTEAFF.